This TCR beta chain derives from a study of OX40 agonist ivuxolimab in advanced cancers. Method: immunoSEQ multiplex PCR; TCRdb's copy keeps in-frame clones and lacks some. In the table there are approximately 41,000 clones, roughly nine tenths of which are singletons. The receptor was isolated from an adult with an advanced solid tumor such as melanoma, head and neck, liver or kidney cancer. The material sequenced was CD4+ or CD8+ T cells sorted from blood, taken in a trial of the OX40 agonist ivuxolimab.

CDR3 loop: CASSYRYRGDYEQYF. The CDR3 DNA reads TGTGCCAGCAGCTACCGGTACAGGGGAGACTACGAGCAGTACTTC. V usage is TRBV5-6 and J usage is TRBJ2-7, with 7 bases that match TRBD1. In germline, CDR1 is SGHDT, CDR2 YYEEEE. The CDR3 totals 15 residues. J gave up 3 bases and V 3 bases, and 9 bases lay outside the gene matches.